What follows is one T cell receptor (beta chain) and its context. Its antigen remains unknown. This sample stems from a study of shared clonotypes between healthy human individuals. Study findings and constraints: The study found approximately 5% of naive CD4 clonotypes shared across a few donors.

Only in-frame clones appear in the TCRdb table, and some are missing; sequencing was by immunoSEQ multiplex PCR. The sample lists over a million clones, roughly 80% occurring once. The sample was memory CD4+ T cells sorted from blood. The subset is: CD45RA-negative fraction. The receptor's source is a man between 18 and 35 years old in good health.

CDR3 DNA: TGTGCCAGCAGCTTAGAGGGGGTCGTTAGCGAGCAGTACTTC. Its protein product is CASSLEGVVSEQYF. The chain joins TRBV7-9 to TRBJ2-7; possible D gene TRBD1, 6 bases. The CDR3 consists of 14 residues. V was trimmed by 1 base and J by 6 bases, leaving 13 bases between them. Germline CDR1 and CDR2: SEHNR and FQNEAQ (reference sequence).